The sequence of this TCR beta chain was determined in a study of blood T cell repertoires in COVID-19. Study information: COVID-19 samples, acute and convalescent, were from the United States, Italy and Spain. PBMCs, B-cell-depleted T cells, or T cells provided the cDNA or gDNA that made up the material.

After removal of 0 bases from V and 5 bases from J, the junction contained 8 bases not matched to a gene. CDR1 and CDR2 from the germline V gene are ENHRY and SYGVKD. This CDR3 is built from 16 residues. Original data processing: The authors estimated nucleated cell counts from reference gene primer amplification. TCRdb's copy holds only in-frame clones and misses some; the assay was immunoSEQ multiplex PCR. That table is the source of V, J and clone size, and D and trimming were worked out from the DNA. In the table there are 200,000 or so clones, 84% of which are singletons. The sequence derives from a woman aged 25-40 years who had recovered from COVID-19. Sequenced input: peripheral blood. This chain joins TRBV10-3 and TRBJ2-7; 9 bases agree with TRBD2. The CDR3 DNA is TGTGCCATCAGTGAGTCGTTGGTAGCGGGAGACGACGAGCAGTACTTC. Translated, it gives CAISESLVAGDDEQYF.